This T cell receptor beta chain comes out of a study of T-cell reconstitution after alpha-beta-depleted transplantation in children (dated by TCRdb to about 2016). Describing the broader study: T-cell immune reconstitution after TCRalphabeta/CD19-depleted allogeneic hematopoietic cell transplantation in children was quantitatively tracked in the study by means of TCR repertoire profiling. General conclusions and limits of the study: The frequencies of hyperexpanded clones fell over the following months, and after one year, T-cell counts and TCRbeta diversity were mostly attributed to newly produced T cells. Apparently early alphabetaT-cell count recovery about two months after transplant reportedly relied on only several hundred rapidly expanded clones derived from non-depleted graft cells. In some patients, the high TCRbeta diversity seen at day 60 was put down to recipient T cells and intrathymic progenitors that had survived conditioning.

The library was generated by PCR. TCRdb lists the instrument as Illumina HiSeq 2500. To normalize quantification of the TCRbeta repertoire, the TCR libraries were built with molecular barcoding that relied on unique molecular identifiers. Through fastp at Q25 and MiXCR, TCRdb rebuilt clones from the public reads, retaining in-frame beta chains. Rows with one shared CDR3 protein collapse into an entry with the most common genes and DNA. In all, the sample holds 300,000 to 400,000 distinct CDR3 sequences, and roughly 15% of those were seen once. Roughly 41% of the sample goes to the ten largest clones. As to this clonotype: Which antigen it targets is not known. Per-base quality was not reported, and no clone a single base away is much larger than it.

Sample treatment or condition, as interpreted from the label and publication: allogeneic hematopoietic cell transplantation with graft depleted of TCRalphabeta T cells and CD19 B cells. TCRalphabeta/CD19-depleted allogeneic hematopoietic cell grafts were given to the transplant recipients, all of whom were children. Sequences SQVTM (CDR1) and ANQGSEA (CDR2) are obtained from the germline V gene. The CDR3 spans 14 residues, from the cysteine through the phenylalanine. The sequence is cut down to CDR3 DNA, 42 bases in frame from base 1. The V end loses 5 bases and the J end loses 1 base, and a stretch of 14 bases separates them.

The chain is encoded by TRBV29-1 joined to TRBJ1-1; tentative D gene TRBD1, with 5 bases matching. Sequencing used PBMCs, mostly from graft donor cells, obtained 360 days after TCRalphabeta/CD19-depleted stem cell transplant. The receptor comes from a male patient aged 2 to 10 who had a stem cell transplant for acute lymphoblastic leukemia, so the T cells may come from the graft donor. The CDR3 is CSVPGSPTNTEAFF. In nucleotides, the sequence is TGCAGCGTTCCAGGGTCGCCGACGAACACTGAAGCTTTCTTT. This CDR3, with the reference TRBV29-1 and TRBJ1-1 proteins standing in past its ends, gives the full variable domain SAVISQKPSRDICQRGTSLTIQCQVDSQVTMMFWYRQQPGQSLTLIATANQGSEATYESGFVIDKFPISRPNLTFSTLTVSNMSPEDSSIYLCSVPGSPTNTEAFFGQGTRLTVV.